This T cell receptor beta chain was sequenced during a study of OX40 agonist ivuxolimab in advanced cancers. As for the study in general: Three patients, one with hepatocellular carcinoma and two with cutaneous melanoma, achieved partial responses.

Sequenced by immunoSEQ multiplex PCR; TCRdb stores in-frame clones only, minus some. Of over 60,000 clones detected, approximately 92% appear once; the ten largest clones hold 0.85% to 0.95%. Germline V CDR1 and CDR2: MNHNS, SASEGT. The ends lost 6 bases at V and 6 bases at J; junction bases unmatched: 8. This CDR3 region has 13 residues. The TCR comes from an adult with an advanced solid tumor such as melanoma, head and neck, liver or kidney cancer. The J gene is TRBJ2-7, the V gene TRBV6-1; 7 bases align to TRBD1. The sequenced sample was CD4+ or CD8+ T cells sorted from blood, obtained in a trial of the OX40 agonist ivuxolimab. CDR3 amino acids: CASSAWTGSEQYF. For the CDR3, the DNA is TGTGCCAGCAGCGCCTGGACAGGATCCGAGCAGTACTTC.